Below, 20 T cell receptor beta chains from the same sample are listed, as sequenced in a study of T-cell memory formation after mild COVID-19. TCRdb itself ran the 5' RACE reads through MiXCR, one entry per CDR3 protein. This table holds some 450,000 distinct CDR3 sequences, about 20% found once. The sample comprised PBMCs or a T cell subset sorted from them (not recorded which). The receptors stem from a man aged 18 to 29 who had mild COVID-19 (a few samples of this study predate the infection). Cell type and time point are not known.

The CDR3 region has the DNA TGCGCCAGCACCGCGGGGGCTTCGAACACTGAAGCTTTCTTT. Amino acid sequence: CASTAGASNTEAFF. This chain links TRBV5-1 with TRBJ1-1, with D possibly matching TRBD1 (6 bases). Germline CDR1 and CDR2: SGHRS and YFSETQ. The CDR3 has 14 residues. V was clipped by 6 bases and J by 1 base, with 13 bases between them.

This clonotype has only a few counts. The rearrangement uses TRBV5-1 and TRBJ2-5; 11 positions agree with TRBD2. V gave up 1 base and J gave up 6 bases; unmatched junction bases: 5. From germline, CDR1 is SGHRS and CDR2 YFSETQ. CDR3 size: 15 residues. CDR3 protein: CASSLSSGGAKTQYF. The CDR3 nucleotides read TGCGCCAGCAGCTTGAGTAGCGGGGGGGCGAAGACCCAGTACTTC.

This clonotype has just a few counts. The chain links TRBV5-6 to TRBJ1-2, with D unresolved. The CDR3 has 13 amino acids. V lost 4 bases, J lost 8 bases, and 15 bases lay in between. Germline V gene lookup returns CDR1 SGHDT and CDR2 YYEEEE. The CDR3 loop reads CASSGEVPRGYTF. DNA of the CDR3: TGTGCCAGCAGCGGGGAGGTTCCGAGAGGCTACACCTTC.

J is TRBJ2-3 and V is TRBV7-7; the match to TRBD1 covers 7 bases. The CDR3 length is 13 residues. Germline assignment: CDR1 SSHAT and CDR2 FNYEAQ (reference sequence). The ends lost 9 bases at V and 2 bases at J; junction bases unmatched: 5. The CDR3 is CARPRGHTDTQYF. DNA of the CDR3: TGTGCCAGACCAAGGGGGCACACAGATACGCAGTATTTT.

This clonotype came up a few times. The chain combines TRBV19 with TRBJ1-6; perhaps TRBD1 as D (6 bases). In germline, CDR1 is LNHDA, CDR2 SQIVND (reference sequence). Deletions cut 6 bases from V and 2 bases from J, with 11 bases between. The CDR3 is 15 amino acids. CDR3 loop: CASSIRQAYNSPLHF. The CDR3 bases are TGTGCCAGTAGCATCCGACAGGCCTATAATTCACCCCTCCACTTT. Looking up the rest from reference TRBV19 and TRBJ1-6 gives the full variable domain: DGGITQSPKYLFRKEGQNVTLSCEQNLNHDAMYWYRQDPGQGLRLIYYSQIVNDFQKGDIAEGYSVSREKKESFPLTVTSAQKNPTAFYLCASSIRQAYNSPLHFGNGTRLTVT.

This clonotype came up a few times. The CDR3 reads CSVARDTEAFF. The DNA for the CDR3 is TGCAGCGTAGCCCGGGACACTGAAGCTTTCTTT. The chain employs TRBV29-1 and TRBJ1-1; D remains ambiguous. CDR1 is SQVTM and CDR2 is ANQGSEA in the germline V gene. The CDR3 runs to 11 residues. Trimming stripped 6 bases from V and 3 bases from J, with 8 bases between.

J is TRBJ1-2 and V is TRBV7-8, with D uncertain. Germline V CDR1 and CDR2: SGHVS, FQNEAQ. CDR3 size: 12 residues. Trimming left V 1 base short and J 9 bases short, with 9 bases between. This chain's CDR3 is CASSLELPSYTF. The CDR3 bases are TGTGCCAGCAGCTTAGAGCTTCCTAGCTACACCTTC.

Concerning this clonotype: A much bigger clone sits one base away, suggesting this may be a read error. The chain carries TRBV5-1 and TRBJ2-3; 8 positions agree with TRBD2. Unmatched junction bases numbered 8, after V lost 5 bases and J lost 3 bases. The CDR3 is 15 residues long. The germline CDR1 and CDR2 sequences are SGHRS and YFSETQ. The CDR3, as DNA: TGCGCCAGCAGAACTAGCGGCGCTAGGACAGATACGCAGTATTTT. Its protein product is CASRTSGARTDTQYF. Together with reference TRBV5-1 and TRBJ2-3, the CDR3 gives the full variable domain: KAGVTQTPRYLIKTRGQQVTLSCSPISGHRSVSWYQQTPGQGLQFLFEYFSETQRNKGNFPGRFSGRQFSNSRSEMNVSTLELGDSALYLCASRTSGARTDTQYFGPGTRLTVL.

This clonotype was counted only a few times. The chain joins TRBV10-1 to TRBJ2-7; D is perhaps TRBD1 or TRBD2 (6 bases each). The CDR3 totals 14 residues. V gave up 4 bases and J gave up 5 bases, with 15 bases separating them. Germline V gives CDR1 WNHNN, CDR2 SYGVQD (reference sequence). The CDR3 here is CASSVGGAAHEQYF. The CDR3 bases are TGCGCCAGCAGTGTGGGGGGCGCTGCCCACGAGCAGTACTTC.

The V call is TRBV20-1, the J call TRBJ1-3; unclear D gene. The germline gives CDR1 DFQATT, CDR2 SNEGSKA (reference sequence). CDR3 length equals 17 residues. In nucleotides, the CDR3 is TGCAGCGCCACCGGCAGGTCACCACCTACTCTGGAAAGGACCATATATTTT. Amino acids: CSATGRSPPTLERTIYF.

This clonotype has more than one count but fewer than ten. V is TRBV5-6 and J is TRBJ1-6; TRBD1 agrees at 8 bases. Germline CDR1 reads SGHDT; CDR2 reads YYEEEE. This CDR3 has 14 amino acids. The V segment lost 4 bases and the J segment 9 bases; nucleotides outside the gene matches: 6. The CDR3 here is CASSARDRGSPLHF. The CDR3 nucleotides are TGTGCCAGCAGCGCGCGTGACAGGGGTTCACCCCTCCACTTT.

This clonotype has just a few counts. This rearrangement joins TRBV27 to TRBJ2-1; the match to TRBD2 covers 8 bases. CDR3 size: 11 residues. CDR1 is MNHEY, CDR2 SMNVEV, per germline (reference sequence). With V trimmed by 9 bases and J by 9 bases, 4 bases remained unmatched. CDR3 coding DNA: TGTGCCAGGCGGACTAGCTGTGAGCAGTTCTTC. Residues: CARRTSCEQFF.

CDR3 sequence reads: CASSFPTGSYEQYF. The CDR3 nucleotides are TGTGCCAGCAGCTTTCCGACCGGCTCCTACGAGCAGTACTTC. This rearrangement joins TRBV7-2 to TRBJ2-7; no clear D gene. The CDR3 covers 14 residues. V lost 3 bases to trimming and J lost 0 bases, with 9 bases between them. Germline V gene sequence: CDR1 SGHTA, CDR2 FQGNSA.

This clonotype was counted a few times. The DNA for the CDR3 is TGTGCCAGCAGTTTACAGGTCAAGCCCTACGAGCAGTACGTC. Translating it yields CASSLQVKPYEQYV. This chain links TRBV28 with TRBJ2-7; D remains ambiguous. The CDR3 sequence is 14 residues long. The germline V gene encodes CDR1 MDHEN and CDR2 SYDVKM. V was pared by 2 bases and J by 2 bases, with 10 bases between.

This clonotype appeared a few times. The CDR3 region has the DNA TGCGCCAGCAGCTTGGGCCCGGGACAGGGTGTTAATGAGCAGTTCTTC. Translated: CASSLGPGQGVNEQFF. This sequence joins TRBV5-1 and TRBJ2-1; 9 bases align to TRBD1. Germline loops: CDR1 SGHRS, CDR2 YFSETQ. The V segment lost 0 bases and the J segment 7 bases; nucleotides outside the gene matches: 8. This CDR3 is 16 amino acids long.

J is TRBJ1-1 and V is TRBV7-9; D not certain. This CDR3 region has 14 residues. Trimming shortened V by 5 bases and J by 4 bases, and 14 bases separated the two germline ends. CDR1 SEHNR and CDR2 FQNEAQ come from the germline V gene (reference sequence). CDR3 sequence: CASSRLGSSTEAFF. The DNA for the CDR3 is TGTGCCAGCAGCCGGCTGGGGAGCTCCACTGAAGCTTTCTTT.

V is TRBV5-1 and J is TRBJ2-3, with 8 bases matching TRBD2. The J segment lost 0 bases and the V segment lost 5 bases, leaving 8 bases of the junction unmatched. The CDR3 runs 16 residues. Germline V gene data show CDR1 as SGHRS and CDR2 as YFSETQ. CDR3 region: CASRGSAGASTDTQYF. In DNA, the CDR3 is TGCGCCAGCAGAGGGTCAGCGGGGGCTAGCACAGATACGCAGTATTTT.

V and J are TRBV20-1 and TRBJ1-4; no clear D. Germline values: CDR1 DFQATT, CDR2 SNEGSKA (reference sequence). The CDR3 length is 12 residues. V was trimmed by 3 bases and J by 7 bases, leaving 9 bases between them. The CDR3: CSASSRIEKLFF. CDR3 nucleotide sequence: TGCAGTGCTAGCTCTAGGATTGAAAAACTGTTTTTT.

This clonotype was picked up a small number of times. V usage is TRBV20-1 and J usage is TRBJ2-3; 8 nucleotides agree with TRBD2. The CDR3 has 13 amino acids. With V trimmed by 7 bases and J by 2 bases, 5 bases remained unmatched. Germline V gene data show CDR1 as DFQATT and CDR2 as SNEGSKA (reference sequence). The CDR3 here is CSVAGGVTDTQYF. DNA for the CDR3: TGCAGTGTCGCGGGGGGTGTCACAGATACGCAGTATTTT.

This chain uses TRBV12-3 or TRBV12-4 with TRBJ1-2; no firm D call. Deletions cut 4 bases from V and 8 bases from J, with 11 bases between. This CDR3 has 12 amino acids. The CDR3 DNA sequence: TGTGCCAGCAGTTCCTACTTGGGGGGCTACACCTTC. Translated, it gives CASSSYLGGYTF.